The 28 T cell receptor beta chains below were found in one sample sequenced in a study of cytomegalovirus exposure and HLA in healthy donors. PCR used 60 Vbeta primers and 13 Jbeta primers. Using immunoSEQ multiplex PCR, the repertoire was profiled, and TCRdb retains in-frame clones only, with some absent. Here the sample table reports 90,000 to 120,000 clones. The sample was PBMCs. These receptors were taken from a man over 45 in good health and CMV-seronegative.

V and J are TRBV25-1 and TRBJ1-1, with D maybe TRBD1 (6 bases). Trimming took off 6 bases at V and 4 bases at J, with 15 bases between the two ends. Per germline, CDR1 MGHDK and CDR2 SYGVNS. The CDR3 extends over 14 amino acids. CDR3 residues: CASRKGGDGTEAFF. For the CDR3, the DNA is TGTGCCAGCAGGAAGGGGGGGGACGGCACTGAAGCTTTCTTT.

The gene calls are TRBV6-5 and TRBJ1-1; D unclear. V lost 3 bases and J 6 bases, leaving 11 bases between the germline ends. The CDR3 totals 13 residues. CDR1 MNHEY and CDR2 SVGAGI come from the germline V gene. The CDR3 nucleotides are TGTGCCAGCAGTTATTATGGAGGATCTGAAGCTTTCTTT. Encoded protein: CASSYYGGSEAFF.

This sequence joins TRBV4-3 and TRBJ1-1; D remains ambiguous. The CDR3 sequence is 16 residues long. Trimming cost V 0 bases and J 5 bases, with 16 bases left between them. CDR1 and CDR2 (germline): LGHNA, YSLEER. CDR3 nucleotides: TGCGCCAGCAGCCAAGATCTCTTGTCACGGGAGACTGAAGCTTTCTTT. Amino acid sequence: CASSQDLLSRETEAFF.

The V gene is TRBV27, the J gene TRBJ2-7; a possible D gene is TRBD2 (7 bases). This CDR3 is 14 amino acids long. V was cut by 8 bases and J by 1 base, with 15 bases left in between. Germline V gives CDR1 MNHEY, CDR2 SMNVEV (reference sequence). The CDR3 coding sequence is TGTGCCAGCTCCGCCGCGGGGGCGTCCTACGAGCAGTACTTC. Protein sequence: CASSAAGASYEQYF.

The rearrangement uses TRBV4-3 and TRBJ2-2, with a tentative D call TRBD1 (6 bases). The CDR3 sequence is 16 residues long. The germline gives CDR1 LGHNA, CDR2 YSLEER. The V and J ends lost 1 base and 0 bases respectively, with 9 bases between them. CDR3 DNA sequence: TGCGCCAGCAGCCAAGTGGGGACAACGAACACCGGGGAGCTGTTTTTT. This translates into CASSQVGTTNTGELFF.

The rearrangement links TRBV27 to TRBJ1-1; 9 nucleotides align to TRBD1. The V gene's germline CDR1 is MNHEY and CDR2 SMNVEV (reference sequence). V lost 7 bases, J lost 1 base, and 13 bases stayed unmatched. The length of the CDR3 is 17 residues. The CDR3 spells CASKTSPGQGANTEAFF. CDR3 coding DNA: TGTGCCAGCAAGACCTCACCGGGACAGGGCGCGAACACTGAAGCTTTCTTT.

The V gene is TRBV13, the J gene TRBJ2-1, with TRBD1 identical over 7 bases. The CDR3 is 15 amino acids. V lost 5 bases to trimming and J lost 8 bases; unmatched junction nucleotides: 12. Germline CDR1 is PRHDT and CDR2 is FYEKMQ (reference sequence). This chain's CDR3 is CASSDPTDRDDEQFF. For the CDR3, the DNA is TGTGCCAGCAGCGATCCGACCGACAGGGACGATGAGCAGTTCTTC. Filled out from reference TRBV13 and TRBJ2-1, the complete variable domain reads AAGVIQSPRHLIKEKRETATLKCYPIPRHDTVYWYQQGPGQDPQFLISFYEKMQSDKGSIPDRFSAQQFSDYHSELNMSSLELGDSALYFCASSDPTDRDDEQFFGPGTRLTVL.

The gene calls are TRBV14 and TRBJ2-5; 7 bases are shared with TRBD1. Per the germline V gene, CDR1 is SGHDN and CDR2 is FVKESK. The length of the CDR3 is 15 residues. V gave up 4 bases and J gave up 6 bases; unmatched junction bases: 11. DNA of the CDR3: TGTGCCAGCAGCCTCCAGACAGGGCAATTAAAGACCCAGTACTTC. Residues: CASSLQTGQLKTQYF.

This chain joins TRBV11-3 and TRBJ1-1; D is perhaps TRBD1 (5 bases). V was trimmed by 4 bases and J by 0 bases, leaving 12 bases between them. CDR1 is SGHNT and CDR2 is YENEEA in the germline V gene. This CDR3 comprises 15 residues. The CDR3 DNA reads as TGTGCCAGCAGCTGGAGTGGGGGGATGAACACTGAAGCTTTCTTT. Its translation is CASSWSGGMNTEAFF.

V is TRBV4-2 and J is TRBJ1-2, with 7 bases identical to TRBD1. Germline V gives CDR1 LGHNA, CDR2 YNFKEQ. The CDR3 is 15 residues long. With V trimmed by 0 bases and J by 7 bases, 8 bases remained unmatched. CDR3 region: CASSQDLGQGVGYTF. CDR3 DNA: TGTGCCAGCAGCCAAGATCTTGGGCAGGGGGTTGGCTACACCTTC.

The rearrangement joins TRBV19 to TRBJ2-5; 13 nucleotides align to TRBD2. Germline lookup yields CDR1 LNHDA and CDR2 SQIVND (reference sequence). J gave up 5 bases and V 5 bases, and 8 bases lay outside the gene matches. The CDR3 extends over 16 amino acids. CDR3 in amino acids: CASSHRLAGGSETQYF. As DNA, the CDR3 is TGTGCCAGTAGTCACCGACTAGCGGGGGGATCGGAGACCCAGTACTTC.

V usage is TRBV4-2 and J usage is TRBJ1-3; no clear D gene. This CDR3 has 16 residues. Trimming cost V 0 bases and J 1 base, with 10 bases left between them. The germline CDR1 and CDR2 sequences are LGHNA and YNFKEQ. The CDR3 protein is CASSQDHSRSGNTIYF. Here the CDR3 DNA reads TGTGCCAGCAGCCAAGATCACAGCCGTTCTGGAAACACCATATATTTT.

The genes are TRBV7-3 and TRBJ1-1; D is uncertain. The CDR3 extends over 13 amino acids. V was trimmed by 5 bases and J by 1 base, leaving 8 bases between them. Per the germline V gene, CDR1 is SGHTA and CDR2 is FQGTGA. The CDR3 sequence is CASSQIKNTEAFF. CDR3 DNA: TGTGCCAGCAGCCAGATCAAGAACACTGAAGCTTTCTTT.

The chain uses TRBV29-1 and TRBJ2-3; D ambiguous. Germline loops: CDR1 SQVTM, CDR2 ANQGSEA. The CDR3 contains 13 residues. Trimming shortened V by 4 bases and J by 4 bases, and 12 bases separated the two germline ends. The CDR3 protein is CSVGVAEPDTQYF. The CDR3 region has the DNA TGCAGCGTTGGTGTAGCCGAGCCAGATACGCAGTATTTT.

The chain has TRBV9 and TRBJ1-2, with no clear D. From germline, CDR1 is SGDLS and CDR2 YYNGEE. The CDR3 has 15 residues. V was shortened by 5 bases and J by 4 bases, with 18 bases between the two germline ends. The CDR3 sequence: CASRPSPEALYGYTF. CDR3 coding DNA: TGTGCCAGCAGACCCTCCCCGGAGGCGCTCTATGGCTACACCTTC.

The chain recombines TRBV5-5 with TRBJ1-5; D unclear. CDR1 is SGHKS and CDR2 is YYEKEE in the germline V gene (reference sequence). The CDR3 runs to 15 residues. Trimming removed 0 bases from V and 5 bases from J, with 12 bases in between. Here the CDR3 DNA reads TGTGCCAGCAGCTTGGTGGCAGTCTTGGATCAGCCCCAGCATTTT. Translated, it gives CASSLVAVLDQPQHF.

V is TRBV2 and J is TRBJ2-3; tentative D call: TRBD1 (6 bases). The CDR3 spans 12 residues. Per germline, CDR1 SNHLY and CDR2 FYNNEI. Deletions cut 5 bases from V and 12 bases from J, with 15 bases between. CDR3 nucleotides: TGTGCCAGCAGTCTAATCCGGGACACACAGTATTTT. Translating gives CASSLIRDTQYF.

The CDR3 loop is CASRVDSNTGELFF. The CDR3 nucleotides read TGTGCCAGCAGAGTGGACAGTAACACCGGGGAGCTGTTTTTT. The chain has TRBV9 and TRBJ2-2, with a possible D match to TRBD1 (6 bases). Germline assignment: CDR1 SGDLS and CDR2 YYNGEE. V was shortened by 5 bases and J by 2 bases, with 10 bases between the two germline ends. This CDR3 is 14 amino acids long.

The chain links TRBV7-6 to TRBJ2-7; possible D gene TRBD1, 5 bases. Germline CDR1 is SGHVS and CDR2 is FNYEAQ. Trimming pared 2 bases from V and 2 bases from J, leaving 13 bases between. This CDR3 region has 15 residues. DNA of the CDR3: TGTGCCAGCAGCTTATGGCAGGGAATGGCCTACGAGCAGTACTTC. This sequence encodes CASSLWQGMAYEQYF.

CDR3 nucleotides: TGTGCCAGCAGTTCCACAGGGCAGGGGATCTATGGCTACACCTTC. Its protein is CASSSTGQGIYGYTF. V gene TRBV6-5 combines with J gene TRBJ1-2, with D possibly being TRBD1 (6 bases). This CDR3 is built from 15 residues. CDR1 is MNHEY and CDR2 is SVGAGI in the germline V gene. The V and J ends lost 4 bases and 4 bases respectively, with 16 bases between them.

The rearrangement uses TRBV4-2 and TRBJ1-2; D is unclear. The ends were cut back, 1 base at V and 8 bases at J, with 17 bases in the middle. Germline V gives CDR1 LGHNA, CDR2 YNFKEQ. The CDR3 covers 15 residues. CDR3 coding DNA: TGTGCCAGCAGCCAAGTGGGTTATCTAGGTTCGGGCTACACCTTC. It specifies CASSQVGYLGSGYTF.

CDR3 sequence: CASSPGTGPGDTQYF. The CDR3 coding sequence is TGTGCCAGCTCACCAGGGACAGGGCCCGGAGATACGCAGTATTTT. The gene calls are TRBV18 and TRBJ2-3; 9 bases match TRBD1. Germline V CDR1 and CDR2: KGHSH, LQKENI. V was clipped by 2 bases and J by 5 bases; unmatched bases: 5. CDR3 size: 15 residues.

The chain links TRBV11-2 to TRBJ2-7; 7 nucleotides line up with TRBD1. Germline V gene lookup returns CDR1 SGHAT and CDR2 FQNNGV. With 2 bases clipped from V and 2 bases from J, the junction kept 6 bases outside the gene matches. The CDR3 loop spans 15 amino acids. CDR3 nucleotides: TGTGCCAGCAGCTTAATAAGGACAGGTACCTACGAGCAGTACTTC. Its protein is CASSLIRTGTYEQYF.

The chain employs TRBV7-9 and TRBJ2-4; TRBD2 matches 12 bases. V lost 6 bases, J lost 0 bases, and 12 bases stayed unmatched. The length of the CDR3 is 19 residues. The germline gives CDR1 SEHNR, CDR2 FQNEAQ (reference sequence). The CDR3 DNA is TGTGCCAGCAGGGCTTGGACTAGCGGGACCCCCCGAGCCAAAAACATTCAGTACTTC. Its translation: CASRAWTSGTPRAKNIQYF.

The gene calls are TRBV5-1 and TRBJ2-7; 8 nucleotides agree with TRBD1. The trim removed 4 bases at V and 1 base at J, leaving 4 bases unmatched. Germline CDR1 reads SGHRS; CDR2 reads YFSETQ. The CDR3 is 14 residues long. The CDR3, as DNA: TGCGCCAGCAGCCTGGACAGGGTATCCTACGAGCAGTACTTC. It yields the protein CASSLDRVSYEQYF.

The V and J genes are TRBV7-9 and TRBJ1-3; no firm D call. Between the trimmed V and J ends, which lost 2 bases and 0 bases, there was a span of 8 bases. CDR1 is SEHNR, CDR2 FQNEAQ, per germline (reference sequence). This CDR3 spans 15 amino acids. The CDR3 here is CASSLRQHSGNTIYF. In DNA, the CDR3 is TGTGCCAGCAGCTTAAGACAACACTCTGGAAACACCATATATTTT. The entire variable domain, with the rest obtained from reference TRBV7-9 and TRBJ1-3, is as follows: DTGVSQNPRHKITKRGQNVTFRCDPISEHNRLYWYRQTLGQGPEFLTYFQNEAQLEKSRLLSDRFSAERPKGSFSTLEIQRTEQGDSAMYLCASSLRQHSGNTIYFGEGSWLTVV.

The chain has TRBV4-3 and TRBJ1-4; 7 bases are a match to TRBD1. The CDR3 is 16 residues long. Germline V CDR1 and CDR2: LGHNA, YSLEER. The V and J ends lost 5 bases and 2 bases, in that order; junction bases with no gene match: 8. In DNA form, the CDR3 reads TGCGCCAGCAGCTCTCGACAGGGAGCCACTAATGAAAAACTGTTTTTT. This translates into CASSSRQGATNEKLFF.

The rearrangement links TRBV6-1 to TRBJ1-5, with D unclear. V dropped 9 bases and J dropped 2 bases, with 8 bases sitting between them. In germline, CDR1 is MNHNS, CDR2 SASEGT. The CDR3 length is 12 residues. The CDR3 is CASMRGNQPQHF. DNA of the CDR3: TGTGCCAGTATGAGGGGCAATCAGCCCCAGCATTTT.